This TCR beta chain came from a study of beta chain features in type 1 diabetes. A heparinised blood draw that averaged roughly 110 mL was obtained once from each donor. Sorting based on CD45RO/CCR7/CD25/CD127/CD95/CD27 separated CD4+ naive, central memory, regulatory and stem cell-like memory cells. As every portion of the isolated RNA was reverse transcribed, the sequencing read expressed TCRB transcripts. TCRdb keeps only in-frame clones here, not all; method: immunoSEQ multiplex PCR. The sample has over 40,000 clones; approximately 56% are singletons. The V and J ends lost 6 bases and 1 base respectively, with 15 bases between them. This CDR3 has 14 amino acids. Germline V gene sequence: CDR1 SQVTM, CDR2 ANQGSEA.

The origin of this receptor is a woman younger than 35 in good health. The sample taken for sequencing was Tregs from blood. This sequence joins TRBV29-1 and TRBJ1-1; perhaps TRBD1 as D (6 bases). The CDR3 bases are TGCAGCGTGGTCACGACAGGAGGGAACACTGAAGCTTTCTTT. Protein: CSVVTTGGNTEAFF.